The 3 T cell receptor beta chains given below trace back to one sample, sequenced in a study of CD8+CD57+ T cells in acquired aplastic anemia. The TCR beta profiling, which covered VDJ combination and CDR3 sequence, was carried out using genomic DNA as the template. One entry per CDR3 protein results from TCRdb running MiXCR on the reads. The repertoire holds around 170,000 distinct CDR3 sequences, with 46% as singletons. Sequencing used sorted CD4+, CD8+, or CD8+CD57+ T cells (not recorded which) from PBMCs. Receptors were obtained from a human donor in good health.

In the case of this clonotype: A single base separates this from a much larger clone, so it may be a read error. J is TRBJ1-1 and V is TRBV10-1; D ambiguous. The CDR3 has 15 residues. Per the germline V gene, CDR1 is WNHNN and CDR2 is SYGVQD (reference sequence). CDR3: CSSSDAQPLNTETFF. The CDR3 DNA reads TGCTCCAGCAGTGATGCCCAACCCTTGAACACTGAAACTTTCTTT.

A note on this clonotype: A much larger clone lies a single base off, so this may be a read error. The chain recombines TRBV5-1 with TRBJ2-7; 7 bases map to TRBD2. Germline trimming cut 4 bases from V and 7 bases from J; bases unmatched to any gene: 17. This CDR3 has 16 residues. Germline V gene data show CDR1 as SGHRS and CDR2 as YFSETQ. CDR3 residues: CASSGSSGMSGREQYF. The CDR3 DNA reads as TGCGCCAGCAGCGGGTCGAGCGGGATGTCCGGGAGGGAGCAGTACTTC.

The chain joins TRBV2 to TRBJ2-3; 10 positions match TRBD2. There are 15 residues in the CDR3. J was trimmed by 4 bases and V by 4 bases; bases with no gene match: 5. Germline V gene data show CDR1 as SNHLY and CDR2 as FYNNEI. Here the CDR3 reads CASSGRAGGPDTQYF. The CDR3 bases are TGTGCCAGCAGTGGTCGAGCGGGGGGGCCAGATACGCAGTATTTT.